The present T cell receptor (beta chain) was sequenced within a study of graft-versus-host responses after intestinal transplantation. Findings and caveats of the study: The highest levels of circulating GvH clones went along with early declines in HvG clones after transplant.

The protocol was immunoSEQ multiplex PCR, while the TCRdb copy is restricted to in-frame clones and leaves out a portion. The repertoire holds tens of thousands of clones, roughly 90% seen once, with around 2.3% in the top ten. Turning to this clone: Its antigen is unidentified.

The TCR was taken from a human donor who received an intestinal transplant. The input for sequencing was unstimulated CD8+ T cells sorted from spleen or lymph node cells, taken before intestinal transplant.

Written as DNA, the CDR3 is TGTGCCAGCTCCGGGAGCGGGGAGACTAATGAAAAACTGTTTTTT. Protein: CASSGSGETNEKLFF. The genes are TRBV28 and TRBJ1-4; D remains ambiguous. Germline V gene lookup returns CDR1 MDHEN and CDR2 SYDVKM. The CDR3 totals 15 residues. V gave up 8 bases and J gave up 2 bases, with 15 bases separating them. Full variable domain (remainder filled in from reference TRBV28 and TRBJ1-4): DVKVTQSSRYLVKRTGEKVFLECVQDMDHENMFWYRQDPGLGLRLIYFSYDVKMKEKGDIPEGYSVSREKKERFSLILESASTNQTSMYLCASSGSGETNEKLFFGSGTQLSVL.